What follows describes a single T cell receptor (beta chain). This entry comes from a study of cytomegalovirus exposure and HLA in healthy donors. CDR1 and CDR2 from the germline V gene are LNHDA and SQIVND (reference sequence). V gave up 9 bases and J gave up 6 bases; unmatched junction bases: 8. The CDR3 loop spans 13 amino acids. Sampled while nominally healthy, donors likely had unrecorded immune exposures. The PCR was carried out with 60 Vbeta primers and 13 Jbeta primers. The method was immunoSEQ multiplex PCR; TCRdb's version includes in-frame clones alone and lacks a portion of them. The sample lists over 100,000 clones, about two thirds occurring once.

V is TRBV19 and J is TRBJ1-2; 9 bases agree with TRBD1. Sequenced: PBMCs. This clonotype was obtained from a woman in her 70s in good health and CMV-seropositive. CDR3 sequence (DNA): TGTGCCAGCACAGGGGGCGAAGCAAATGGCTACACCTTC. Translating gives CASTGGEANGYTF. The full variable domain, completed using reference TRBV19 and TRBJ1-2, is DGGITQSPKYLFRKEGQNVTLSCEQNLNHDAMYWYRQDPGQGLRLIYYSQIVNDFQKGDIAEGYSVSREKKESFPLTVTSAQKNPTAFYLCASTGGEANGYTFGSGTRLTVV.